This TCR beta chain was identified in a study of blood T cell repertoires in COVID-19. Overall study: Sites across the United States, Italy and Spain contributed samples from acute and convalescent COVID-19. Sample material is recorded as cDNA or gDNA derived from T cells, B-cell-depleted T cells, or PBMCs.

Looked up from germline, CDR1 is MNHNY and CDR2 is SVGAGI (reference sequence). The V gene lost 6 bases and the J gene lost 7 bases, with 13 bases spanning the gap. This CDR3 spans 13 amino acids. Only in-frame clones appear in the TCRdb table, and some are missing; sequencing was by immunoSEQ multiplex PCR. The sample has just under 150,000 clones, 80% to 90% seen once; the top ten hold over 0.85%. Material: peripheral blood. V usage is TRBV6-6 and J usage is TRBJ1-5, with D tentatively TRBD1 (5 bases). The TCR originated in a woman in her forties or fifties with acute or convalescent COVID-19. Here the CDR3 DNA reads TGTGCCAGCAGCCGTACTCAGGGACAGCCCCAGCATTTT. Encoded protein: CASSRTQGQPQHF.